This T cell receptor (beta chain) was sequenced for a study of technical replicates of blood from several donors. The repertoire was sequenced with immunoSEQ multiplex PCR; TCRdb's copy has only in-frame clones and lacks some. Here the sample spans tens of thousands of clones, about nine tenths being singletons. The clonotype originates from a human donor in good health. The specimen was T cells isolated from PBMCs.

The CDR3 DNA is TGCAGCGTAGCGGGACCCAACACCGGGGAGCTGTTTTTT. Translation: CSVAGPNTGELFF. The V gene is TRBV29-1, the J gene TRBJ2-2, with 7 bases lining up with TRBD2. Trimming removed 6 bases from V and 2 bases from J; junction bases left unmatched: 3. CDR3 length equals 13 residues. CDR1 and CDR2 (germline): SQVTM, ANQGSEA.